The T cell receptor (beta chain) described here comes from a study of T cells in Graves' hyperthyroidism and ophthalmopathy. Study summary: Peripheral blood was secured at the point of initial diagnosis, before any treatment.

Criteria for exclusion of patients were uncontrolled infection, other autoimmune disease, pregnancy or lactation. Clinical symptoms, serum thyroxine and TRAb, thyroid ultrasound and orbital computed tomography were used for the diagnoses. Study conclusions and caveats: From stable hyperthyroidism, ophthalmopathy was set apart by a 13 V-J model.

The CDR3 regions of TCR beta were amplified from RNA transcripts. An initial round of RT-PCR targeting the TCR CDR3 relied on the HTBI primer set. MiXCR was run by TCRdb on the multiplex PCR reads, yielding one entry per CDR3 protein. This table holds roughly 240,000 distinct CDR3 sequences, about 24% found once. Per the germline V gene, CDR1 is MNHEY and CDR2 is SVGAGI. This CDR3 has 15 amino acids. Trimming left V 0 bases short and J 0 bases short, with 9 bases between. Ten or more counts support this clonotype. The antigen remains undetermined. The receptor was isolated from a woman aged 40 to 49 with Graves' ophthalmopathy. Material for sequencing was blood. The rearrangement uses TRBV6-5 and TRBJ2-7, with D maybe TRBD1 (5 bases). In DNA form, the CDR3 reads TGTGCCAGCAGTTACTCCGACAGCTTCTCCTACGAGCAGTACTTC. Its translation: CASSYSDSFSYEQYF.